This TCR beta chain was obtained from a study of cytotoxic CD8 clonotypes in ibrutinib-treated CLL. Study results and caveats: The clonality went up when patients responded to ibrutinib and dropped back toward baseline at progression. Clonality at baseline surpassed age-matched healthy donors and tracked circulating CD8+ T-cell counts. Contraction or stability on treatment characterized the public clonotypes, which were uncommon.

Genomic DNA in a quantity of about 2.1 micrograms was derived from cryopreserved PBMCs for TCR beta libraries. As for this clone: Its antigen is still unknown.

V was clipped by 0 bases and J by 1 base; unmatched bases: 8. The CDR3 has 18 amino acids. Germline V CDR1 and CDR2: MGHRA, YSYEKL. The assay was immunoSEQ multiplex PCR, and TCRdb's table has in-frame clones only and misses some. Here the sample spans 250,000 to 350,000 clones, about 72% being singletons. The TCR was taken from a human donor with chronic lymphocytic leukemia. The chain uses TRBV4-1 and TRBJ2-1, with TRBD2 identical over 8 bases. Specimen: PBMCs, collected at disease progression, from a patient treated with ibrutinib. The CDR3 sequence is CASSQDSSGRGSYNEQFF. CDR3 DNA: TGCGCCAGCAGCCAAGATTCGAGCGGGAGAGGTTCCTACAATGAGCAGTTCTTC.